This is a list of T cell receptor beta chains from one sample in a study of T cells after yellow fever vaccination. TCRdb used MiXCR to reprocess the 5' RACE reads, holding one entry per CDR3 protein. This table has around 310,000 distinct CDR3 sequences, about 4% appearing once. The specimen was PBMCs, collected 5 days after the yellow fever booster vaccination. These receptors were taken from a man aged 18 to 30 who received the YFV17D yellow fever vaccine. The CDR3 runs from the conserved cysteine through the conserved F or W. Fields, in order: D gene, J gene, V gene, CDR3 protein. A D gene is named only where the DNA matches it firmly.

D: TRBD1
J: TRBJ1-1
V: TRBV6-6
CDR3: CASSYSQQGAANTEAFF

D: TRBD1
J: TRBJ2-7
V: TRBV6-2/TRBV6-3
CDR3: CASNYARDRTYEQYF

D: TRBD2
J: TRBJ2-5
V: TRBV27
CDR3: CASSSSGGVETQYF

D: NA
J: TRBJ1-5
V: TRBV4-3
CDR3: CASSHRYRGDNQPQHF

D: TRBD1
J: TRBJ1-1
V: TRBV7-9
CDR3: CASSFHRGLNTEAFF

D: NA
J: TRBJ1-5
V: TRBV19
CDR3: CASSRTELSNQPQHF

D: NA
J: TRBJ2-2
V: TRBV25-1
CDR3: CASRRAGNTGELFF

D: TRBD2
J: TRBJ2-3
V: TRBV6-2/TRBV6-3
CDR3: CASSPFRGDQRTQYF

D: NA
J: TRBJ2-1
V: TRBV18
CDR3: CASSRQKSEQFF

D: NA
J: TRBJ2-3
V: TRBV5-4
CDR3: CASSLRVYTDTQYF

D: TRBD1
J: TRBJ1-5
V: TRBV4-2
CDR3: CASSQDSGGGQPQHF

D: NA
J: TRBJ2-3
V: TRBV27
CDR3: CASRVRGKTDTQYF

D: NA
J: TRBJ1-2
V: TRBV7-2
CDR3: CASSLEVWGADGYTF

D: TRBD2
J: TRBJ2-7
V: TRBV7-9
CDR3: CASSLAGLGLGYEQYF

D: NA
J: TRBJ2-1
V: TRBV20-1
CDR3: CSARERGQRQFF

D: NA
J: TRBJ1-4
V: TRBV6-5
CDR3: CASSYAGPGRGLFF

D: NA
J: TRBJ1-4
V: TRBV30
CDR3: CAWSATGWNEKLFF

D: NA
J: TRBJ1-1
V: TRBV19
CDR3: CASSEGQTMNTEAFF

D: TRBD1
J: TRBJ2-6
V: TRBV6-2/TRBV6-3
CDR3: CASSTPRTGQVVTGANVLTF

D: NA
J: TRBJ1-1
V: TRBV19
CDR3: CASNNQGGTEAFF

D: NA
J: TRBJ2-3
V: TRBV5-4
CDR3: CASSPTILKTNTQYF